Sequencing of this TCR beta chain was carried out in a study of cytomegalovirus exposure and HLA in healthy donors. The wider study: Genotyping of hundreds of donors showed that 70% to 90% belonged to the Caucasian-associated ancestry cluster.

On this clone itself: Its specificity is not known.

The PCR used 60 Vbeta and 13 Jbeta primers. This table comes from immunoSEQ multiplex PCR, and its TCRdb copy is limited to in-frame clones, with some not included. The repertoire holds approximately 150,000 clones, with over 70% as singletons. General study results and limits: HLA allele associations emerged for about 16,000 TCR beta sequences in a later analysis, at 0.05 false discovery rate. Versus the roughly 690-donor mean, an Asian-associated ancestry cluster reportedly showed fewer N-insertions in a later analysis. What was likely a sequencing artifact was a cluster of highly shared sequence variants.

CDR1 and CDR2 (germline): MNHEY, SMNVEV (reference sequence). The V and J ends lost 8 bases and 2 bases, in that order; junction bases with no gene match: 18. The CDR3 extends over 17 amino acids. The V call is TRBV27, the J call TRBJ2-7; 7 bases map to TRBD1. The sequencing input was PBMCs. The receptor was derived from a man between 18 and 35 years old in good health and CMV-seropositive. The CDR3 loop reads CASCPLQTGRCPYEQYF. The DNA of the CDR3 is TGTGCCAGCTGTCCGCTCCAGACAGGGCGCTGCCCCTACGAGCAGTACTTC.